This T cell receptor (beta chain) was identified during a study of T cells in tumors after PD-1 blockade. Sequencing used immunoSEQ multiplex PCR; TCRdb keeps in-frame clones, though not all of them. The table lists 13,000 to 15,000 clones, about 63% of them singletons. Site-matched primary tumor biopsies were taken before and after PD-1 blockade. Squamous cell carcinoma tissue after treatment was collected an average of 31 days into therapy. CDR1 is SGHRS, CDR2 YFSETQ, per germline. This CDR3 is 15 amino acids long. Trimming removed 4 bases from V and 1 base from J; junction bases left unmatched: 4. This chain uses TRBV5-1 with TRBJ1-1; 10 nucleotides agree with TRBD1. The clonotype was recovered from a human donor with cutaneous squamous cell carcinoma. The material sequenced was tumor tissue, taken after anti-PD-1 treatment. The CDR3 here is CASSVGQGRNTEAFF. Here the CDR3 DNA reads TGCGCCAGCAGCGTGGGACAGGGGAGGAACACTGAAGCTTTCTTT.